These 13 T cell receptor gamma chains were all obtained from the same sample, sequenced in a study of gamma delta lymphoproliferative disorders and STAT genes. TCRdb re-identified clones in the multiplex PCR reads via CATT. Here the sample spans about 2,200 gamma-chain clones, about 10% being singletons. Genomic DNA from isolated PBMCs served as the sequencing template. The specimen sequenced was blood. All receptors come from a human donor in good health.

In its sample, this clone ranks as large. V is TRGV11 and J is TRGJP2. Germline matching of the DNA provided the J gene here, since TCRdb leaves it blank. TRGV11 is sorted into the ORF group, with uncertain function. Germline trimming cut 0 bases from V and 0 bases from J; bases unmatched to any gene: 4. CDR3 size: 17 residues. The DNA of the CDR3 is TGTGCCTGCTGGATTAGGCACGTTAATAGTAGTGATTGGATCAAGACGTTT. It yields the protein CACWIRHVNSSDWIKTF.

By sample share, this clone is medium-sized. The V call is TRGV9, the J call TRGJ1 or TRGJ2. As TCRdb names no J gene, one was assigned here on the basis of a DNA match to germline. Germline values: CDR1 GITISATS, CDR2 ISYDGTV (reference sequence). CDR3 length: 14 residues. After removal of 4 bases from V and 4 bases from J, the junction contained 10 bases not matched to a gene. CDR3: CALWDPWEYYKKLF. In DNA, the CDR3 is TGTGCCTTGTGGGACCCCTGGGAGTATTATAAGAAACTCTTT.

This clone is labeled as large. The J gene is TRGJP1, the V gene TRGV10. TCRdb carries no J gene annotation; the J gene was assigned here by matching the DNA with germline. TRGV10 is marked as an open reading frame, function uncertain. The CDR3 runs to 10 residues. With V trimmed by 8 bases and J by 10 bases, 2 bases remained unmatched. CDR3 protein: CAAWDWFKIF. CDR3 DNA sequence: TGTGCTGCGTGGGATTGGTTCAAGATATTT.

By sample fraction, this clone is medium-sized. This sequence joins TRGV3 and TRGJ1 or TRGJ2. In the absence of a J gene in TCRdb, the DNA was matched to germline to assign it here. The CDR3 runs to 16 residues. Germline trimming cut 0 bases from V and 1 base from J; bases unmatched to any gene: 9. Germline CDR1 and CDR2: VTNTFY and YDVSTARD (reference sequence). CDR3 residues: CATWDRLERNYYKKLF. As DNA, the CDR3 is TGTGCCACCTGGGACAGGCTAGAAAGAAATTATTATAAGAAACTCTTT.

With respect to this clone: No DNA is shown, since the ends of the CDR3 on it are uncertain; the CDR3 is the one TCRdb lists. The J gene is uncalled and the V gene is TRGV4. The CDR3 length equals 19 residues, ends included. Germline V lookup: CDR1 EGSTGY, CDR2 YDSYTSSV. CDR3 residues: CATWEDPIIRNSLAVEQHF.

This clone is termed medium-sized. The chain couples TRGV2 to TRGJP1. Because TCRdb records no J gene, it was assigned here through a match of the DNA to germline. This CDR3 has 12 residues. The germline V gene has CDR1 EGSNGY and CDR2 YDSYNSKV. V trimming: 4 bases; J trimming: 12 bases; junction bases outside the gene matches: 8. This CDR3 is CATWERLGFKIF. In DNA form, the CDR3 reads TGTGCCACCTGGGAAAGGCTGGGGTTCAAGATATTT.

In this sample, this clone is medium-sized. The chain joins TRGV9 to TRGJ1 or TRGJ2. The J gene comes from matching the DNA to germline here; TCRdb lacks it. V trimming: 0 bases; J trimming: 12 bases; junction bases outside the gene matches: 8. Germline V lookup: CDR1 GITISATS, CDR2 ISYDGTV (reference sequence). This CDR3 is 12 amino acids long. The CDR3 loop is CALWEVLNAKLF. Written as DNA, the CDR3 is TGTGCCTTGTGGGAGGTGCTGAACGCGAAACTCTTT.

Judged by abundance, this clone is medium-sized. The chain couples TRGV11 to TRGJ1 or TRGJ2. No J gene is reported in TCRdb; it was inferred here by comparing the DNA with germline. TRGV11 is filed as an ORF, its function uncertain. The CDR3 spans 16 residues. The trim removed 0 bases at V and 0 bases at J, leaving 5 bases unmatched. The CDR3 DNA reads as TGTGCCTGCTGGATTAGGCACGGGTTGAATTATTATAAGAAACTCTTT. Protein: CACWIRHGLNYYKKLF.

By sample share, this clone is medium-sized. The chain combines TRGV8 with TRGJ1 or TRGJ2. TCRdb offers no J gene call, so here the DNA was matched to germline to obtain one. CDR3 length equals 10 residues. Germline loops: CDR1 VENAVY, CDR2 YDSYNSRV. Trimming at V came to 0 bases and at J to 12 bases, leaving 2 bases not matched to a gene. Here the CDR3 reads CATWDRTKLF. The CDR3 region has the DNA TGTGCCACCTGGGATAGGACGAAACTCTTT.

By sample share, this clone is medium-sized (0.01 to 0.1%). The V and J genes are TRGV8 and TRGJ1 or TRGJ2. Assignment of the J gene here rests on matching the DNA to germline, because TCRdb gives none. This CDR3 region has 12 residues. The J segment lost 8 bases and the V segment lost 5 bases, leaving 9 bases of the junction unmatched. Germline loops: CDR1 VENAVY, CDR2 YDSYNSRV. The CDR3 loop is CATWADKDKKLF. CDR3 bases: TGTGCCACCTGGGCTGATAAGGATAAGAAACTCTTT.

This clone is labeled large (0.1 to 1%). V is TRGV10 and J is TRGJP1. No J segment appears in TCRdb, so it was assigned here by matching the sequence to germline. TRGV10 is annotated as an ORF whose role is uncertain. This CDR3 region has 15 residues. V was pared by 8 bases and J by 7 bases, with 14 bases of the junction left unmatched. The CDR3 is CAAWDPQPHGWFKIF. The CDR3 nucleotides are TGTGCTGCGTGGGATCCCCAACCTCATGGTTGGTTCAAGATATTT.

Relative to its sample, this clone is medium-sized. The chain combines TRGV8 with TRGJ1 or TRGJ2. Matching the DNA to germline supplied the J gene, which TCRdb does not give. The J segment lost 2 bases and the V segment lost 5 bases, leaving 3 bases of the junction unmatched. This CDR3 has 12 residues. Germline lookup yields CDR1 VENAVY and CDR2 YDSYNSRV. The CDR3, as DNA: TGTGCCACCTGGGGCTATTATTATAAGAAACTCTTT. Its translation: CATWGYYYKKLF.

By proportion, this clone is medium-sized (0.01 to 0.1%). Additional DNA sequences in this sample encode the identical CDR3. The J gene is TRGJ1 or TRGJ2, the V gene TRGV10. TCRdb lists no J gene, so it was determined here by aligning the DNA to germline. TRGV10 is an ORF, and what it does is uncertain. The CDR3 covers 16 residues. J gave up 6 bases and V 12 bases, and 24 bases lay outside the gene matches. The CDR3 region has the DNA TGTGCTGCATGGGATGCCCTAGCGGCGGATTTTTATAAGAAACTCTTT. This translates into CAAWDALAADFYKKLF.